A selection of T cell receptor beta chains follows, all from one sample in a study of blood T cell repertoires in COVID-19. Only in-frame clones appear in the TCRdb table, and some are missing; sequencing was by immunoSEQ multiplex PCR. The sample lists some 76,000 clones, more than 75% seen once, with around 29% in the top ten. The specimen was peripheral blood. The receptors originated from a human donor in a cohort sampled during active COVID-19. The conserved cysteine and the conserved F or W are not part of the CDR3 here.

J,length,V,CDR3
TRBJ1-4,11,TRBV27,ASSWGANEKLF
TRBJ2-3,12,TRBV2,ASMFRTSTDTQY
TRBJ2-7,12,TRBV3-1/TRBV3-2,ASSLEAVRGEQY
TRBJ2-5,19,TRBV10-3,AISEPLGGGGYKGRQETQY
TRBJ1-5,12,TRBV19,ASSIVGDQGPQH
TRBJ2-1,14,TRBV3-1/TRBV3-2,ASSQGAGLAGNEQF
TRBJ2-5,12,TRBV3-1/TRBV3-2,ASRRTSGIETQY
TRBJ2-5,13,TRBV5-5,ASSWGGRGQETQY
TRBJ1-6,11,TRBV19,ASREQGNSPLH
TRBJ1-2,13,TRBV6-5,ASRGGYGYLGGYT
TRBJ2-7,10,TRBV29-1,SVVGGSYEQY
TRBJ1-1,12,TRBV7-3,ASSPGTGVYEAF
TRBJ1-2,11,TRBV6-5,ASSYGHNYGYT
TRBJ2-2,11,TRBV2,ASRDGGTGELF
TRBJ1-2,12,TRBV6-5,ASTPLDRGKGYT
TRBJ2-7,11,TRBV10-1,ASSGTGEGEQY
TRBJ2-1,10,TRBV5-1,ASNLNYNEQF
TRBJ2-7,13,TRBV2,ASCAGTSPFYEQY
TRBJ2-7,13,TRBV6-5,ASSYGASGGYEQY
TRBJ2-3,14,TRBV6-6,ASSWGTMPGTDTQY
TRBJ2-7,12,TRBV11-1,ASGNRLLSYEQY
TRBJ2-5,11,TRBV25-1,ASSEWALETQY
TRBJ2-7,11,TRBV5-1,ASSSDKSYEQY
TRBJ2-3,11,TRBV7-2,ASSLEAADTQY
TRBJ1-1,10,TRBV12-3/TRBV12-4,ASSWTVTEAF
TRBJ1-6,14,TRBV2,ASTADGSSYNSPLH
TRBJ1-4,10,TRBV5-1,ASSKQGVGLF
TRBJ2-7,12,TRBV3-1/TRBV3-2,ASSQGGRGREQY
TRBJ2-7,11,TRBV7-3,ASSPTSGGEQY
TRBJ2-7,12,TRBV29-1,SAVVRGNSYEQY
TRBJ2-5,12,TRBV7-3,ASSPGRGRETQY
TRBJ2-2,14,TRBV10-1,ASSPPGDGNTGELF
TRBJ2-5,11,TRBV3-1/TRBV3-2,ASSQFSAETQY
TRBJ1-3,12,TRBV3-1/TRBV3-2,ASSLDRAGNTIY
TRBJ2-3,12,TRBV5-1,ASSLDRGRDTQY
TRBJ2-7,13,TRBV30,AWSAKGDSAYEQY
TRBJ1-2,13,TRBV11-2,ASSLSYSSPYGYT
TRBJ1-1,14,TRBV15,ATSNRDKAMNTEAF
TRBJ2-3,13,TRBV28,ASSSPGQGSDTQY
TRBJ1-2,14,TRBV7-9,ASSLSGTEVLHGYT
TRBJ2-5,14,TRBV30,AWSRPGTVHQETQY
TRBJ1-1,11,TRBV7-3,ASSPNPGTEAF
TRBJ2-7,11,TRBV12-3/TRBV12-4,ASSLNTAYEQY
TRBJ2-7,13,TRBV5-1,ASSLAPGSSSEQY
TRBJ1-1,12,TRBV7-3,ASSPSPSNTEAF
TRBJ2-3,15,TRBV5-1,ASRETGGWIHTDTQY
TRBJ1-1,11,TRBV5-5,ASWGGGWTEAF
TRBJ1-2,11,TRBV5-1,ASSLQGDSGYT
TRBJ1-5,11,TRBV12-5,ASGDSGGQPQH